The 12 T cell receptor beta chains in this list originate from one sample, sequenced in a study of blood T cell repertoires in COVID-19. Produced via immunoSEQ multiplex PCR; TCRdb's table is partial and in-frame only. The sample has 24,000 or so clones; 87% are singletons. The sequenced sample was peripheral blood. The receptors were gathered from a human donor with active COVID-19. The donor label of this sample is uncertain.

The chain links TRBV5-1 to TRBJ2-7; TRBD2 might be the D (6 bases). CDR1 SGHRS and CDR2 YFSETQ come from the germline V gene. Trimming stripped 3 bases from V and 2 bases from J, with 15 bases between. The CDR3 extends over 15 amino acids. CDR3 residues: CASSYWPGVTYEQYF. For the CDR3, the DNA is TGCGCCAGCAGCTATTGGCCGGGGGTCACCTACGAGCAGTACTTC.

The chain combines TRBV5-1 with TRBJ2-7; 7 nucleotides agree with TRBD2. Germline V CDR1 and CDR2: SGHRS, YFSETQ. The CDR3 contains 17 residues. The trim removed 5 bases at V and 0 bases at J, leaving 14 bases unmatched. CDR3 residues: CASSVGILGGSSYEQYF. The CDR3 DNA is TGCGCCAGCAGTGTTGGAATTTTGGGGGGGAGCTCCTACGAGCAGTACTTC.

The rearrangement uses TRBV15 and TRBJ2-7, with 7 bases that match TRBD1. This CDR3 region has 13 residues. CDR1 LNHNV and CDR2 YYDKDF come from the germline V gene (reference sequence). V lost 3 bases, J lost 4 bases, and 3 bases stayed unmatched. The CDR3 loop is CATSRVQGYEQYF. DNA of the CDR3: TGTGCCACCAGCAGGGTACAGGGGTACGAGCAGTACTTC.

V is TRBV6-2 or TRBV6-3 and J is TRBJ2-5; the match to TRBD2 covers 10 bases. J gave up 3 bases and V 6 bases, and 7 bases lay outside the gene matches. The CDR3 loop spans 15 amino acids. Germline V lookup: CDR1 MNHEY, CDR2 SVGEGT. The DNA of the CDR3 is TGTGCCAGCAGCCATAGGACTAGCGGCGAAGAGACCCAGTACTTC. It is translated as CASSHRTSGEETQYF.

The chain joins TRBV11-3 to TRBJ2-4; 7 bases agree with TRBD2. The CDR3 has 19 residues. Germline values: CDR1 SGHNT, CDR2 YENEEA. V gave up 5 bases and J gave up 0 bases; unmatched junction bases: 16. CDR3 region: CASSPPASGTIIAKNIQYF. The CDR3 DNA reads as TGTGCCAGCAGCCCTCCCGCATCCGGGACTATTATAGCCAAAAACATTCAGTACTTC. The full variable domain, rest sourced from reference TRBV11-3 and TRBJ2-4, is EAGVVQSPRYKIIEKKQPVAFWCNPISGHNTLYWYLQNLGQGPELLIRYENEEAVDDSQLPKDRFSAERLKGVDSTLKIQPAELGDSAVYLCASSPPASGTIIAKNIQYFGAGTRLSVL.

The chain has TRBV29-1 and TRBJ2-7, with 10 nucleotides matching TRBD2. The junction had 6 bases not matched to a gene; V was cut back by 4 bases and J by 3 bases. CDR1 and CDR2 (germline): SQVTM, ANQGSEA. The CDR3 is made up of 14 amino acids. CDR3 nucleotide sequence: TGCAGCGTTGCTAGCGGGAGCCCCGGCTACGAGCAGTACTTC. Its translation is CSVASGSPGYEQYF.

The chain recombines TRBV6-5 with TRBJ1-5; 10 bases fit TRBD1. From germline, CDR1 is MNHEY and CDR2 SVGAGI. The ends lost 6 bases at V and 2 bases at J; junction bases unmatched: 4. The CDR3 covers 15 residues. CDR3 coding DNA: TGTGCCAGCAGGACAGGGGGCAGGGGCAATCAGCCCCAGCATTTT. Its translation is CASRTGGRGNQPQHF.

The CDR3 loop is CASSNGVQETQYF. The DNA for the CDR3 is TGTGCCAGTAGTAATGGAGTTCAAGAGACCCAGTACTTC. The chain carries TRBV19 and TRBJ2-5; D gene ambiguous. The CDR3 is 13 amino acids. Germline CDR1 LNHDA, CDR2 SQIVND (reference sequence). Trimming removed 4 bases from V and 2 bases from J, with 8 bases in between. The whole variable domain, filled in from reference TRBV19 and TRBJ2-5, reads DGGITQSPKYLFRKEGQNVTLSCEQNLNHDAMYWYRQDPGQGLRLIYYSQIVNDFQKGDIAEGYSVSREKKESFPLTVTSAQKNPTAFYLCASSNGVQETQYFGPGTRLLVL.

The V and J genes are TRBV28 and TRBJ1-2, with 8 bases fitting TRBD1. CDR3 length equals 13 residues. V was pared by 5 bases and J by 8 bases, with 7 bases of the junction left unmatched. Germline V gene data show CDR1 as MDHEN and CDR2 as SYDVKM. The CDR3 reads CASSPQGADGYTF. CDR3 sequence (DNA): TGTGCCAGCAGTCCCCAGGGGGCGGACGGCTACACCTTC.

The rearrangement uses TRBV5-1 and TRBJ2-7; no clear D. Germline V gene sequence: CDR1 SGHRS, CDR2 YFSETQ. V was cut by 2 bases and J by 2 bases, with 8 bases left in between. CDR3 length equals 13 residues. The CDR3 protein is CASSFDLAYEQYF. The CDR3 DNA reads TGCGCCAGCAGCTTTGACCTAGCCTACGAGCAGTACTTC.

V and J are TRBV15 and TRBJ2-7; no clear D gene. In germline, CDR1 is LNHNV, CDR2 YYDKDF (reference sequence). This CDR3 has 15 amino acids. V was trimmed by 0 bases and J by 3 bases, leaving 12 bases between them. Here the CDR3 DNA reads TGTGCCACCAGCAGAGATCCAACAGAGAACTACGAGCAGTACTTC. It encodes CATSRDPTENYEQYF. The complete variable domain, with remaining parts taken from reference TRBV15 and TRBJ2-7, reads DAMVIQNPRYQVTQFGKPVTLSCSQTLNHNVMYWYQQKSSQAPKLLFHYYDKDFNNEADTPDNFQSRRPNTSFCFLDIRSPGLGDTAMYLCATSRDPTENYEQYFGPGTRLTVT.

The rearrangement links TRBV3-1 (or the pseudogene TRBV3-2) to TRBJ2-3, with D perhaps matching TRBD2 (6 bases). The CDR3 covers 15 residues. Looked up from germline, CDR1 is LGHDT and CDR2 is YNNKEL (reference sequence). Trimming took off 1 base at V and 3 bases at J, with 11 bases between the two ends. CDR3 sequence: CASSQGLGSTDTQYF. DNA of the CDR3: TGTGCCAGCAGCCAAGGACTAGGGTCGACAGATACGCAGTATTTT.